This T cell receptor beta chain comes out of a study of CD8+ T cells in alopecia areata. RNA extraction and reverse transcription yielded cDNA as sequencing template. Produced via immunoSEQ multiplex PCR; TCRdb's table is partial and in-frame only. This table has 150,000 or so clones, nearly 55% appearing once. With respect to this clone: Its antigen is not known.

Noted treatment: oral pan-JAK inhibitor, 5-10 mg twice daily. CDR3 length: 16 amino acids. Germline V lookup: CDR1 SGDLS, CDR2 YYNGEE. V was cut by 0 bases and J by 1 base, with 13 bases left in between. Points from the study as a whole: Scalp lesions, especially in alopecia totalis/universalis, had higher clonality than normal scalp. Numerous clones, expanded in lesions, remained in scalp and blood during tofacitinib.

This chain links TRBV9 with TRBJ1-2, with D possibly TRBD1 on 6 matching bases. The material sequenced was CD8+ T cells sorted from blood, taken at week 4, from a patient treated with tofacitinib. This receptor was identified in a human donor with alopecia areata. CDR3 amino acids: CASSVGGAQRNYGYTF. The DNA for the CDR3 is TGTGCCAGCAGCGTAGGGGGGGCGCAACGTAACTATGGCTACACCTTC.